The sequence of this TCR beta chain was determined in a study of vaccination and CD4 T cells after COVID-19. Across the whole study: The authors used overlapping spike peptides from SARS-CoV-2, HCoV-NL63, HCoV-OC43 and HCoV-229E to stimulate cells.

The Oncomine TCR Beta short-read assay was applied to DNA of cultured CD4+ T cells. Once CD4+ T cells had been cultured, genomic DNA was extracted from them. A single record per CDR3 protein comes from TCRdb applying MiXCR to the PCR reads. The sample records over 10,000 distinct CDR3 sequences, less than 80% being singletons. V was cut by 3 bases and J by 2 bases, with 8 bases left in between. CDR3 length: 15 amino acids. Looked up from germline, CDR1 is SNHLY and CDR2 is FYNNEI. This clonotype has a single count. Antigen: not known. Treatment indicated: 10-day PBMC culture with coronavirus spike peptide pools or control peptides (ViraFEST assay). Some 2.2 million PBMCs were grown per well alongside roughly 10 IU/ml IL-2 and approximately 9.2 ug/ml peptide pools.

This receptor was taken from a human donor who had recovered from COVID-19. Sample: CD4+ T cells from blood, cultured in vitro. This chain joins TRBV2 and TRBJ2-6; no definite D call. The CDR3 here is CASSEDGTGANVLTF. The CDR3 DNA is TGTGCCAGCAGTGAGGACGGTACTGGGGCCAACGTCCTGACTTTC.